These T cell receptor beta chains were read from a single sample in a study of T cell repertoires in cytomegalovirus infection. TCRdb independently ran MiXCR on the reads; one entry per CDR3 protein. The sample has some 310,000 distinct CDR3 sequences; approximately 25% are singletons. Their target antigens are unknown. Sequenced here: cultured PBMCs, sampled from culture after CMV antigen stimulation. The receptors were sampled from a human donor in good health (CMV status not recorded). Some clones in this sample may be carry-over from other donors' samples. CDR3s include the opening cysteine and the closing phenylalanine or tryptophan. Fields, in order: CDR3 length, D gene, V gene, J gene, clone size, CDR3 protein, CDR3 DNA. A D gene is named only where the DNA matches it firmly. Only some rows state a clone size, as once, few, many or a class for expanded clones.

16,NA,TRBV4-3,TRBJ2-3,NA,CASSQETGFSTDTQYF,TGCGCCAGCAGCCAAGAAACAGGGTTCAGCACAGATACGCAGTATTTT
16,TRBD1,TRBV7-6,TRBJ1-2,NA,CASSLSSTTGGSGYTF,TGTGCCAGCAGCTTAAGTTCCACGACAGGGGGCTCTGGCTACACCTTC
13,NA,TRBV7-2,TRBJ2-1,NA,CASSSHFVDEQFF,TGTGCCAGCAGCTCCCATTTCGTGGATGAGCAGTTCTTC
14,TRBD2,TRBV7-9,TRBJ2-7,NA,CASSLGLAGDEQYF,TGTGCCAGCAGCTTAGGACTAGCGGGAGACGAGCAGTACTTC
14,NA,TRBV10-3,TRBJ1-3,NA,CAISDQGSGNTIYF,TGTGCCATCAGTGACCAGGGATCTGGAAACACCATATATTTT
14,NA,TRBV6-2/TRBV6-3,TRBJ1-2,many,CATKTGAANYGYTF,TGTGCCACCAAAACTGGAGCCGCAAACTATGGCTACACCTTC
15,NA,TRBV7-2,TRBJ2-1,many,CASSLGVSSYNEQFF,TGTGCCAGCAGCTTAGGGGTTTCCTCCTACAATGAGCAGTTCTTC
13,NA,TRBV29-1,TRBJ1-5,NA,CSGQTGINQPQHF,TGCAGCGGCCAAACAGGGATCAATCAGCCCCAGCATTTT
14,TRBD2,TRBV29-1,TRBJ2-3,few,CSAIRGGSTDTQYF,TGCAGCGCAATCCGGGGGGGGAGCACAGATACGCAGTATTTT
14,TRBD1,TRBV11-3,TRBJ2-2,few,CASSRQGASGELFF,TGTGCCAGCAGCCGACAGGGGGCGAGCGGGGAGCTGTTTTTT
15,TRBD2,TRBV30,TRBJ2-3,NA,CAWSARAGTTDTQYF,TGTGCCTGGAGTGCCCGAGCGGGGACCACAGATACGCAGTATTTT
15,TRBD1,TRBV11-2,TRBJ1-1,few,CASSPVTGMNTEAFF,TGTGCCAGCAGCCCGGTGACAGGGATGAACACTGAAGCTTTCTTT
16,TRBD2,TRBV20-1,TRBJ2-1,few,CSASGGAGGRPNEQFF,TGCAGTGCTAGCGGGGGAGCGGGAGGGCGCCCCAATGAGCAGTTCTTC
15,TRBD2,TRBV7-2,TRBJ2-7,many,CASSSLGVAGDEQYF,TGTGCCAGCAGCTCGCTAGGGGTAGCGGGAGACGAGCAGTACTTC
16,TRBD2,TRBV7-2,TRBJ2-2,NA,CASSLTGLADTGELFF,TGTGCCAGCAGCTTAACGGGACTAGCGGATACCGGGGAGCTGTTTTTT
13,NA,TRBV7-6,TRBJ2-3,many,CASSLDSPDTQYF,TGTGCCAGCAGCTTAGACAGTCCAGATACGCAGTATTTT
14,TRBD1,TRBV12-3/TRBV12-4,TRBJ1-4,few,CASRTDRENEKLFF,TGTGCCAGCAGAACCGACAGGGAGAATGAAAAACTGTTTTTT
11,NA,TRBV7-2,TRBJ2-7,many,CASSPQGEQYF,TGTGCCAGCAGCCCCCAAGGCGAGCAGTACTTC
15,TRBD1,TRBV2,TRBJ1-1,NA,CATRTGEGMNTEAFF,TGTGCCACAAGGACAGGGGAAGGGATGAACACTGAAGCTTTCTTT
16,NA,TRBV7-9,TRBJ1-1,many,CASSLWAVGRGTEAFF,TGTGCCAGCAGCTTATGGGCTGTAGGGAGAGGCACTGAAGCTTTCTTT
15,NA,TRBV7-8,TRBJ1-2,many,CASSLASRTVYGYTF,TGTGCCAGCAGCTTAGCGTCCCGGACGGTCTATGGCTACACCTTC
18,NA,TRBV20-1,TRBJ2-2,NA,CSARDLSSGAANTGELFF,TGCAGTGCTAGAGATCTCTCTTCTGGGGCCGCGAACACCGGGGAGCTGTTTTTT
12,NA,TRBV20-1,TRBJ1-2,NA,CSASDTNYGYTF,TGCAGTGCTAGTGACACTAACTATGGCTACACCTTC
19,TRBD2,TRBV4-1,TRBJ2-3,few,CASSQAPSGRAPGVDTQYF,TGCGCCAGCAGCCAAGCCCCTAGCGGGAGGGCACCGGGGGTAGATACGCAGTATTTT
13,NA,TRBV7-3,TRBJ1-1,NA,CASSLGGQNEAFF,TGTGCCAGCAGCTTAGGCGGACAGAATGAAGCTTTCTTT
14,TRBD2,TRBV14,TRBJ2-1,few,CASSQTGGYNEQFF,TGTGCCAGCAGCCAAACGGGAGGCTACAATGAGCAGTTCTTC
13,NA,TRBV28,TRBJ2-7,NA,CASSSEQDRPQYF,TGTGCCAGCAGTTCCGAACAGGACAGACCGCAGTACTTC
16,NA,TRBV4-2,TRBJ1-2,few,CASSQDKRPANYGYTF,TGTGCCAGCAGCCAAGATAAGAGGCCAGCTAACTATGGCTACACCTTC
12,NA,TRBV4-3,TRBJ2-3,few,CASSPLGSVQYF,TGCGCCAGCAGCCCCCTCGGTAGTGTACAGTATTTT
17,TRBD2,TRBV3-1,TRBJ2-2,few,CASSQDGLAVNTGELFF,TGTGCCAGCAGCCAAGATGGGCTAGCGGTTAACACCGGGGAGCTGTTTTTT
13,NA,TRBV7-2,TRBJ2-7,many,CASSLGGQNEQYF,TGTGCCAGCAGCTTAGGGGGGCAGAACGAGCAGTACTTC
16,NA,TRBV11-2,TRBJ2-3,few,CASSLDGAPSTDTQYF,TGTGCCAGCAGCTTAGATGGGGCACCCTCCACAGATACGCAGTATTTT
13,NA,TRBV4-3,TRBJ1-1,few,CASSQEPSTEAFF,TGCGCCAGCAGCCAAGAGCCGAGCACTGAAGCTTTCTTT
13,NA,TRBV7-2,TRBJ1-1,many,CASSLDSYTEAFF,TGTGCCAGCAGCCTCGACTCCTACACTGAAGCTTTCTTT
13,NA,TRBV20-1,TRBJ2-7,few,CSARKGGSYEQYF,TGCAGTGCTAGAAAGGGCGGCTCCTACGAGCAGTACTTC
14,TRBD1,TRBV7-2,TRBJ1-1,NA,CASSSTSGTAQAFF,TGTGCCAGCAGCTCCACCTCCGGGACAGCTCAAGCTTTCTTT
14,NA,TRBV7-2,TRBJ1-4,many,CASSLGRAGEKLFF,TGTGCCAGCAGCTTAGGCAGGGCGGGAGAAAAACTGTTTTTT
16,TRBD1,TRBV4-3,TRBJ1-1,NA,CASSQEGGRVGTEAFF,TGCGCCAGCAGCCAAGAAGGGGGCAGGGTGGGGACTGAAGCTTTCTTT
15,TRBD2,TRBV12-3/TRBV12-4,TRBJ2-1,many,CASRPGTSSYNEQFF,TGTGCCAGCAGGCCCGGGACTAGCAGTTACAATGAGCAGTTCTTC
15,TRBD1,TRBV12-3/TRBV12-4,TRBJ1-5,NA,CASGLTGDGNQPQHF,TGTGCCAGCGGTCTGACAGGGGACGGCAATCAGCCCCAGCATTTT
15,TRBD1,TRBV7-8,TRBJ2-1,many,CASSLAWTGGREQFF,TGTGCCAGCAGCTTAGCGTGGACAGGGGGCCGTGAGCAGTTCTTC